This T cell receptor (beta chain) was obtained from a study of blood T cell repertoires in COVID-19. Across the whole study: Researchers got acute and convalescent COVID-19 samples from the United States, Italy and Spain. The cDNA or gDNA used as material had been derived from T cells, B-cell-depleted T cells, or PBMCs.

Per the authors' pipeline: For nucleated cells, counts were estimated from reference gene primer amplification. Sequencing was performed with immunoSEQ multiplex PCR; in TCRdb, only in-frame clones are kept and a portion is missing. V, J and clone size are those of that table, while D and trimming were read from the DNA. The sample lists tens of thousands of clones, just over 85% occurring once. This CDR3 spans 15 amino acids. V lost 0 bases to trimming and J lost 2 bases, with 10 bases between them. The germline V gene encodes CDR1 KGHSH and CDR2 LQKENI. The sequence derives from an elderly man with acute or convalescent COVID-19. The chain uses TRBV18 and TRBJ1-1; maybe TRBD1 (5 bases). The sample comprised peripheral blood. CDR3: CASSPPKGHNTEAFF. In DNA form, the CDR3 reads TGTGCCAGCTCACCACCGAAGGGGCATAACACTGAAGCTTTCTTT.